This TCR beta chain derives from a study of CD8 T cells in Susac syndrome. Study conclusions and caveats: The relatively small number of individuals in the TCR sequencing and HLA analysis was acknowledged by the study.

This clonotype has only one observation. Its antigen is not known. One end of the junction varies from germline; a read error may be responsible. cDNA came from about 0.5 to 1 ug RNA primed by random hexamers. Multiplex immunoSEQ PCR targeted 54 Vbeta and 13 Jbeta TCR beta segments. Using its own MiXCR run on the immunoSEQ multiplex PCR reads, TCRdb lists one record per CDR3 protein. The sample yields some 300,000 distinct CDR3 sequences, 89% seen once. Sequencing of TCR beta was carried out in blood CD8+ and CD4+ T cells. The CDR3 sequence is 15 residues long. Germline lookup yields CDR1 SGDLS and CDR2 YYNGEE.

V gene TRBV9 combines with J gene TRBJ2-1; 11 bases are shared with TRBD2. The TCR originated in a human donor with multiple sclerosis. The source material was CD8+ T cells from PBMCs. CDR3 DNA: TGTGCCAGTAGCGGTAGCGGGGGGGAGTCTGAAGAGCAGTTCTTC. Protein sequence: CASSGSGGESEEQFF.